This T cell receptor beta chain was recorded in a study of T cells after yellow fever vaccination. This clonotype was seen at least ten times. The CDR3 has 13 residues. V lost 0 bases and J 4 bases, leaving 7 bases between the germline ends. Germline CDR1 and CDR2: SGHDT and YYEEEE. TCRdb analysed the 5' RACE reads with MiXCR anew, one entry per CDR3 protein. The table shows about 130,000 distinct CDR3 sequences, with around 7.7% occurring only once. The rearrangement links TRBV5-6 to TRBJ1-1; D unresolved. The sequenced sample was CD4+ T cells sorted from PBMCs, obtained 9 to 11 days after the first yellow fever vaccination. The TCR comes from a man aged 18-30 years who received the YFV17D yellow fever vaccine. The CDR3 bases are TGTGCCAGCAGCTTGGTGTGGGGCACTGAAGCTTTCTTT. Its protein is CASSLVWGTEAFF.